This entry lists 6 T cell receptor beta chains sequenced from one sample in a study of cytomegalovirus exposure and HLA in healthy donors. This PCR relied on a set of 60 Vbeta primers and 13 Jbeta primers. TCRdb keeps only in-frame clones here, not all; method: immunoSEQ multiplex PCR. The table lists 110,000 to 150,000 clones, 60% to 85% of them singletons, with approximately 1.3% in the top ten. The sequencing input was PBMCs. These receptors came from a male donor in good health and CMV-seropositive.

V and J are TRBV9 and TRBJ1-4, with 8 positions matching TRBD1. J lost 8 bases, V lost 4 bases, and 4 bases had no gene match. Per germline, CDR1 SGDLS and CDR2 YYNGEE. This CDR3 comprises 13 residues. In DNA, the CDR3 is TGTGCCAGCAGCCCAGGGGGCTGGGAAAAACTGTTTTTT. This encodes CASSPGGWEKLFF.

This clone was detected once. The rearrangement joins TRBV7-9 to TRBJ2-1; 7 bases fit TRBD1. The CDR3 extends over 17 amino acids. Germline values: CDR1 SEHNR, CDR2 FQNEAQ (reference sequence). Trimming removed 5 bases from V and 4 bases from J; junction bases left unmatched: 14. CDR3 loop: CASSPSSPGQLYNEQFF. CDR3 bases: TGTGCCAGCAGCCCCTCAAGCCCGGGACAGTTATACAATGAGCAGTTCTTC. The full variable domain, its missing parts supplied by reference TRBV7-9 and TRBJ2-1, is DTGVSQNPRHKITKRGQNVTFRCDPISEHNRLYWYRQTLGQGPEFLTYFQNEAQLEKSRLLSDRFSAERPKGSFSTLEIQRTEQGDSAMYLCASSPSSPGQLYNEQFFGPGTRLTVL.

The chain uses TRBV4-1 and TRBJ2-5; 9 bases align to TRBD1. The last part of the DNA fits TRBJ2-7 better; the J call may be wrong. CDR1 is MGHRA, CDR2 YSYEKL, per germline. This CDR3 spans 16 amino acids. The CDR3 loop is CASSQDPGQGSYEQYF. CDR3 bases: TGCGCCAGCAGCCAAGATCCGGGACAGGGCTCCTACGAGCAGTACTTC.

The gene calls are TRBV7-8 and TRBJ2-3; tentative D call: TRBD2 (7 bases). The length of the CDR3 is 17 residues. Germline loops: CDR1 SGHVS, CDR2 FQNEAQ. V was trimmed by 5 bases and J by 6 bases, leaving 24 bases between them. This chain's CDR3 is CASSLGRGFTIWDTQYF. In nucleotides, the CDR3 is TGTGCCAGCAGCCTGGGGAGGGGGTTTACGATTTGGGATACGCAGTATTTT.

The genes are TRBV12-5 and TRBJ2-7, with D possibly matching TRBD1 (7 bases). This CDR3 is 12 amino acids long. Looked up from germline, CDR1 is LGHNT and CDR2 is FRNRAP. Trimming left V 2 bases short and J 6 bases short, with 8 bases between. The CDR3 DNA is TGTGCTAGTGGTTTGCAGGGGGGCGAGCAGTACTTC. It is translated as CASGLQGGEQYF. The variable domain in full, with the rest retrieved from reference TRBV12-5 and TRBJ2-7, is DARVTQTPRHKVTEMGQEVTMRCQPILGHNTVFWYRQTMMQGLELLAYFRNRAPLDDSGMPKDRFSAEMPDATLATLKIQPSEPRDSAVYFCASGLQGGEQYFGPGTRLTVT.

V gene TRBV7-9 combines with J gene TRBJ1-1; TRBD1 might be the D (5 bases). CDR3 size: 18 residues. Trimming stripped 2 bases from V and 3 bases from J, with 22 bases between. Germline lookup yields CDR1 SEHNR and CDR2 FQNEAQ (reference sequence). CDR3: CASSLLFAAGKRYTEAFF. The CDR3 DNA sequence: TGTGCCAGCAGCTTATTGTTCGCGGCAGGGAAAAGGTACACTGAAGCTTTCTTT.